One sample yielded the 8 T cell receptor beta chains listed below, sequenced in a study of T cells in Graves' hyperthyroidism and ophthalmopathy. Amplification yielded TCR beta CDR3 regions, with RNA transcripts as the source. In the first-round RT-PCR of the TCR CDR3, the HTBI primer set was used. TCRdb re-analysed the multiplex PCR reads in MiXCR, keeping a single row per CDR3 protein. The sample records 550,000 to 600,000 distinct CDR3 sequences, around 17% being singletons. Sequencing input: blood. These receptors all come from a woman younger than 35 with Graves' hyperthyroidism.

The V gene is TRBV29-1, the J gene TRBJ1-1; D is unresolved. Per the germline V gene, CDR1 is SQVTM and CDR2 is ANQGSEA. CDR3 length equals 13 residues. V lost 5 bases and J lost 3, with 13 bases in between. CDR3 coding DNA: TGCAGCGTTCTCGACCAGCGAGACACTGAAGCTTTCTTT. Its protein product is CSVLDQRDTEAFF.

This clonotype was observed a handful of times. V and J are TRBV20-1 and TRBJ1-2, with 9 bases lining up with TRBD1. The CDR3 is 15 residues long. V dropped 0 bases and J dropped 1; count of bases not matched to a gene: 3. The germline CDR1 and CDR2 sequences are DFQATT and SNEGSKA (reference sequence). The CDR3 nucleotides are TGCAGTGCTAGAGACCGGGACAGGGTTAACTATGGCTACACCTTC. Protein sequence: CSARDRDRVNYGYTF.

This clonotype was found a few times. The CDR3, as DNA: TGTGCCAGCAGTGAGAGCGGGGGGGCCGCGAAGACCCAGTACTTC. This codes for CASSESGGAAKTQYF. V usage is TRBV6-4 and J usage is TRBJ2-5; 10 bases agree with TRBD2. Per the germline V gene, CDR1 is MRHNA and CDR2 is SNTAGT. There are 15 residues in the CDR3. The trim removed 3 bases at V and 6 bases at J, leaving 7 bases unmatched.

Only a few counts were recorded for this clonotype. The CDR3 nucleotides are TGTGCCAGCAGCACAACCCCGACGGACACCGGGGAGCTGTTTTTT. This codes for CASSTTPTDTGELFF. J is TRBJ2-2 and V is TRBV7-9; no definite D call. V lost 5 bases and J lost 3, with 13 bases in between. The CDR3 loop spans 15 amino acids. The germline CDR1 and CDR2 sequences are SEHNR and FQNEAQ (reference sequence). Full variable domain (remainder filled in from reference TRBV7-9 and TRBJ2-2): DTGVSQNPRHKITKRGQNVTFRCDPISEHNRLYWYRQTLGQGPEFLTYFQNEAQLEKSRLLSDRFSAERPKGSFSTLEIQRTEQGDSAMYLCASSTTPTDTGELFFGEGSRLTVL.

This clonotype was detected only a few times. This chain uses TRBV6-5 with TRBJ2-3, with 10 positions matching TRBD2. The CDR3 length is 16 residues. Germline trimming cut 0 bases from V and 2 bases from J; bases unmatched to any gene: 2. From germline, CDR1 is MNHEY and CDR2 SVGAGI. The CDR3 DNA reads TGTGCCAGCAGTTACTCAACTAGCGGGACCACAGATACGCAGTATTTT. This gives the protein CASSYSTSGTTDTQYF.

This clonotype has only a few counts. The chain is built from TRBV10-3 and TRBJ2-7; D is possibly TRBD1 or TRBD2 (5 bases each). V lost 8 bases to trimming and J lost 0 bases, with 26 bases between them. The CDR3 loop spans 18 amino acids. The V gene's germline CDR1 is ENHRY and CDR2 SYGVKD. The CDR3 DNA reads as TGTGCCATCCGCACAGACCTCTCCGGGGCAGGTCGCTCCTACGAGCAGTACTTC. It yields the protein CAIRTDLSGAGRSYEQYF.

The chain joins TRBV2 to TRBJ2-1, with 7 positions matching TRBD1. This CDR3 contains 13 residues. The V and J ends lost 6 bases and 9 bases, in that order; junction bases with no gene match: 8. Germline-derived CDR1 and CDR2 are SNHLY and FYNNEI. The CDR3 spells CASRERQGGEQFF. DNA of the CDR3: TGTGCCAGCAGGGAACGACAGGGTGGTGAGCAGTTCTTC.

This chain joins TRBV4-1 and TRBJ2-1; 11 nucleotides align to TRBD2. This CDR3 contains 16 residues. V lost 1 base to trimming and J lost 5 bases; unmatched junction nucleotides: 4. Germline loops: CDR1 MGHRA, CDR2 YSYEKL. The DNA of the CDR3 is TGCGCCAGCAGCCAAGTACTAGCGGGGGCCGACAATGAGCAGTTCTTC. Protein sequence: CASSQVLAGADNEQFF.